These 9 T cell receptor beta chains were all obtained from the same sample, sequenced in a study of Tregs in tolerant kidney transplant recipients. This table comes from immunoSEQ multiplex PCR, and its TCRdb copy is limited to in-frame clones, with some not included. Altogether under 300,000 clones are present, approximately 83% being singletons, with the ten largest covering 0.5% to 0.65%. The sample was CD4+ T cells from blood. The receptors were sampled from a human donor in good health.

The chain uses TRBV7-9 and TRBJ1-1; the D is unclear. The CDR3 extends over 13 amino acids. The V gene lost 1 base and the J gene lost 1 base, with 4 bases spanning the gap. Per the germline V gene, CDR1 is SEHNR and CDR2 is FQNEAQ (reference sequence). CDR3 residues: CASSLEQNTEAFF. DNA for the CDR3: TGTGCCAGCAGCTTAGAACAGAACACTGAAGCTTTCTTT.

The rearrangement links TRBV7-9 to TRBJ1-2; D gene unclear. V was cut by 5 bases and J by 1 base, with 11 bases left in between. Germline V gene lookup returns CDR1 SEHNR and CDR2 FQNEAQ (reference sequence). The CDR3 runs 14 residues. The CDR3 reads CASSPKANNYGYTF. The CDR3 region has the DNA TGTGCCAGCAGCCCAAAGGCGAATAACTATGGCTACACCTTC.

The sample holds one count of this clone. Different DNA sequences within this sample yield the same CDR3. This chain joins TRBV2 and TRBJ1-5; D is undetermined. CDR1 and CDR2 from the germline V gene are SNHLY and FYNNEI. Trimming removed 2 bases at V and 6 bases at J, with 8 bases between. The CDR3 runs 13 residues. The CDR3 nucleotides are TGTGCCAGCAGTGAAAATGCCGGTCAGCCCCAGCATTTT. Translated: CASSENAGQPQHF.

In nucleotides, the CDR3 is TGTGCCAGCTCACCGGACAGGTCGCAAGGTGGTGGCTACACCTTC. Its protein product is CASSPDRSQGGGYTF. V and J are TRBV18 and TRBJ1-2, with 7 nucleotides matching TRBD1. This CDR3 spans 15 amino acids. In germline, CDR1 is KGHSH, CDR2 LQKENI. Trimming cost V 3 bases and J 7 bases; bases outside gene matches: 11.

V is TRBV27 and J is TRBJ2-5; the D gene could be TRBD1 or TRBD2 (5 bases each). CDR3 size: 14 residues. Trimming removed 4 bases at V and 1 base at J, with 10 bases between. The germline CDR1 and CDR2 sequences are MNHEY and SMNVEV (reference sequence). The CDR3 spells CASSSTGTQETQYF. Here the CDR3 DNA reads TGTGCCAGCAGTTCAACCGGGACCCAAGAGACCCAGTACTTC.

The CDR3 sequence is CAISDSKTAGAGNAFF. The CDR3 DNA is TGTGCCATCAGTGATTCCAAAACGGCGGGGGCTGGAAATGCTTTCTTT. The rearrangement links TRBV10-3 to TRBJ1-1; D possibly corresponds to TRBD1 (6 bases). In germline, CDR1 is ENHRY, CDR2 SYGVKD. The CDR3 is 16 amino acids. Trimming took 3 bases from V and 11 from J, leaving 25 bases between them.

V is TRBV7-6 and J is TRBJ2-7; 12 nucleotides agree with TRBD1. The CDR3 runs to 13 residues. CDR1 SGHVS and CDR2 FNYEAQ come from the germline V gene. Trimming took 6 bases from V and 12 from J; bases not matched to a gene: 9. CDR3: CASSTGTGGGRYF. As DNA, the CDR3 is TGTGCCAGCAGTACCGGGACAGGGGGCGGTCGGTACTTC. The full variable domain, its missing parts supplied by reference TRBV7-6 and TRBJ2-7, is GAGVSQSPRYKVTKRGQDVALRCDPISGHVSLYWYRQALGQGPEFLTYFNYEAQQDKSGLPNDRFSAERPEGSISTLTIQRTEQRDSAMYRCASSTGTGGGRYFGPGTRLTVT.

This chain connects TRBV5-1 to TRBJ1-4, with 10 bases identical to TRBD1. This CDR3 is 14 amino acids long. V trimming: 0 bases; J trimming: 8 bases; junction bases outside the gene matches: 1. From germline, CDR1 is SGHRS and CDR2 YFSETQ. DNA for the CDR3: TGCGCCAGCAGCTTGGGACAGGGGGCAGAAAAACTGTTTTTT. It encodes CASSLGQGAEKLFF. Drawing the rest from reference TRBV5-1 and TRBJ1-4, the complete variable domain is KAGVTQTPRYLIKTRGQQVTLSCSPISGHRSVSWYQQTPGQGLQFLFEYFSETQRNKGNFPGRFSGRQFSNSRSEMNVSTLELGDSALYLCASSLGQGAEKLFFGSGTQLSVL.

The chain couples TRBV2 to TRBJ2-2, with D possibly being TRBD1 or TRBD2 (5 bases each). Trimming pared 7 bases from V and 4 bases from J, leaving 13 bases between. CDR1 is SNHLY, CDR2 FYNNEI, per germline. This CDR3 region has 14 residues. The CDR3 is CASKRGGGTGELFF. The CDR3 DNA sequence: TGTGCCAGCAAGAGGGGTGGCGGCACCGGGGAGCTGTTTTTT.